The rows below give T cell receptor beta chains drawn from one sample of a study of blood T cell repertoires in COVID-19. Produced via immunoSEQ multiplex PCR; TCRdb's table is partial and in-frame only. The table lists about 200,000 clones, about 90% of them singletons, with 1.5% in the top ten. Material for sequencing was peripheral blood. The receptor source for this set is a man aged 18 to 30 with active or convalescent COVID-19. CDR3s include the opening cysteine and the closing phenylalanine or tryptophan. The D gene is left open where the match is weak. Not all rows give a size; the values are once, few, many and, for expanded clones, a class.

abundance,d_gene,j_gene,v_gene,CDR3aa,CDR3nt
-,-,TRBJ2-3,TRBV7-9,CASSLRTENTQYF,TGTGCCAGCAGCCTCAGGACAGAAAATACGCAGTATTTT
-,-,TRBJ1-1,TRBV14,CASSPSRSTEAFF,TGTGCCAGCAGCCCCTCCCGGAGCACTGAAGCTTTCTTT
-,-,TRBJ1-6,TRBV6-5,CASSRGQMALHF,TGTGCCAGCAGTAGAGGACAGATGGCCCTCCACTTT
many,-,TRBJ1-1,TRBV30,CAWTIPGVPTEAFF,TGTGCCTGGACCATCCCCGGGGTCCCCACTGAAGCTTTCTTT
-,-,TRBJ1-2,TRBV30,CAWSAQEALGYTF,TGTGCCTGGAGTGCCCAGGAGGCCTTGGGCTACACCTTC
-,-,TRBJ1-5,TRBV12-3/TRBV12-4,CASSTENQPQHF,TGTGCCAGCAGCACAGAGAATCAGCCCCAGCATTTT
once,TRBD2,TRBJ2-1,TRBV15,CATSRGGEGISEQFF,TGTGCCACCAGCAGAGGGGGGGAGGGAATAAGTGAGCAGTTCTTC
few,-,TRBJ2-5,TRBV27,CASSLSYPGRGPQETQYF,TGTGCCAGCAGTTTATCCTACCCGGGGCGGGGACCACAAGAGACCCAGTACTTC
once,-,TRBJ2-2,TRBV19,CASSIDRVTETGELFF,TGTGCCAGTAGTATAGACAGGGTCACGGAAACCGGGGAGCTGTTTTTT
-,-,TRBJ1-1,TRBV12-3/TRBV12-4,CASSLTGTEAFF,TGTGCCAGCAGTTTAACGGGCACTGAAGCTTTCTTT
-,-,TRBJ1-4,TRBV25-1,CASSDLTTQEDEKLFF,TGTGCCAGCAGTGACCTAACGACACAGGAAGATGAAAAACTGTTTTTT
-,-,TRBJ2-7,TRBV27,CASSLYQGSYEQYF,TGTGCCAGCAGTTTATACCAGGGTTCCTACGAGCAGTACTTC
-,-,TRBJ2-5,TRBV20-1,CIALAQETQYF,TGCATCGCACTAGCCCAAGAGACCCAGTACTTC
-,-,TRBJ1-6,TRBV4-3,CASSPQGGSSYNSPLHF,TGCGCCAGCAGCCCCCAAGGGGGTAGCTCCTATAATTCACCCCTCCACTTT
-,-,TRBJ2-7,TRBV27,CASSPPGYEQYF,TGTGCCAGCAGTCCTCCGGGGTACGAGCAGTACTTC
-,-,TRBJ2-1,TRBV27,CASSSGLQRSSYNEQFF,TGTGCCAGCAGTTCCGGTCTACAGCGGAGCTCCTACAATGAGCAGTTCTTC
-,TRBD2,TRBJ2-7,TRBV10-1,CASSVLAGYEQYF,TGCGCCAGCAGTGTACTAGCGGGATACGAGCAGTACTTC
-,-,TRBJ1-4,TRBV5-1,CASSQSGDPNEKLFF,TGCGCCAGCAGTCAGTCGGGGGACCCTAATGAAAAACTGTTTTTT
once,-,TRBJ2-3,TRBV11-2,CASSFRDFTGAQYF,TGTGCCAGCAGCTTCCGGGACTTCACGGGTGCGCAGTATTTT
-,TRBD2,TRBJ2-1,TRBV9,CASSVDPLAGEHYNEQFF,TGTGCCAGCAGCGTAGACCCGTTAGCGGGAGAGCACTACAATGAGCAGTTCTTC
-,TRBD1,TRBJ1-5,TRBV30,CAWAGTENQPQHF,TGTGCCTGGGCCGGGACAGAAAATCAGCCCCAGCATTTT
-,TRBD2,TRBJ2-5,TRBV5-1,CASGGGRQQETQYF,TGCGCCAGCGGGGGGGGACGGCAACAAGAGACCCAGTACTTC
many,TRBD1,TRBJ1-1,TRBV4-2,CASSQDGQGNPSAFF,TGTGCCAGCAGCCAAGATGGACAGGGGAACCCGTCCGCTTTCTTT
-,TRBD1,TRBJ1-2,TRBV5-1,CASSPGTGNGYTF,TGCGCCAGCAGCCCAGGGACAGGGAATGGCTACACCTTC
once,-,TRBJ1-3,TRBV19,CASSIGAQDYSGNTIYF,TGTGCCAGTAGTATAGGGGCGCAGGACTACTCTGGAAACACCATATATTTT
-,TRBD1,TRBJ1-1,TRBV5-5,CASNSGTGVNTEAFF,TGTGCCAGCAACTCCGGGACAGGGGTTAACACTGAAGCTTTCTTT
-,-,TRBJ1-2,TRBV5-1,CASSALDSYGYTF,TGCGCCAGCAGCGCCCTGGACAGCTATGGCTACACCTTC
-,-,TRBJ2-2,TRBV12-3/TRBV12-4,CASRVTAGELFF,TGTGCCAGCAGAGTGACAGCCGGGGAGCTGTTTTTT
-,-,TRBJ2-3,TRBV10-3,CAISDTIKSTDTQYF,TGTGCCATCAGTGATACAATAAAGTCCACAGATACGCAGTATTTT
-,-,TRBJ1-3,TRBV5-1,CASSRNQGGAGNTIYF,TGCGCCAGCAGCAGGAACCAGGGAGGCGCTGGAAACACCATATATTTT